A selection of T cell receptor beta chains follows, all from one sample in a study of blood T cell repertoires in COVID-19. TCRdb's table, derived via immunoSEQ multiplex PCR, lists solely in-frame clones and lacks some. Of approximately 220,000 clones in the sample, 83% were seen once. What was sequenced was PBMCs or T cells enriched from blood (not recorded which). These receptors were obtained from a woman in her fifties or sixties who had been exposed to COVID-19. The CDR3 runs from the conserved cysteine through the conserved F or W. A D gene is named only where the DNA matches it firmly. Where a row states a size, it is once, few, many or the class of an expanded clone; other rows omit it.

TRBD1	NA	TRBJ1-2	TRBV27	CASSLTGMGGYTF	TGTGCCAGCAGTTTGACAGGGATGGGCGGCTACACCTTC
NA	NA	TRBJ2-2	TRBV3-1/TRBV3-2	CASSAITNTGELFF	TGTGCCAGCAGCGCGATTACGAACACCGGGGAGCTGTTTTTT
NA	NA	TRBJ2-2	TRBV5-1	CASSFDGVPGELFF	TGCGCCAGCAGCTTCGACGGGGTTCCCGGGGAGCTGTTTTTT
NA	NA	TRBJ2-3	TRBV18	CASSPTRDTQYF	TGTGCCAGCTCACCTACGAGAGATACGCAGTATTTT
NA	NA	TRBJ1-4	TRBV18	CASSAPATNEKLFF	TGTGCCAGCTCAGCACCCGCAACTAATGAAAAACTGTTTTTT
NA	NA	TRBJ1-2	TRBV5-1	CASSQGQNPNYGYTF	TGCGCCAGCAGCCAAGGACAGAATCCTAACTATGGCTACACCTTC
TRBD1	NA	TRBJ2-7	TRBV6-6	CASRPPTGQGSSEQYF	TGTGCCAGCAGACCGCCTACCGGACAGGGATCTTCCGAGCAGTACTTC
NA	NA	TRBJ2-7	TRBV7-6	CASSSYGTAEQYF	TGTGCCAGCAGCTCCTACGGGACTGCCGAGCAGTACTTC
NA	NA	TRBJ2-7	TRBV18	CASSRTGGTDSYEQYF	TGTGCCAGCTCCCGGACGGGCGGGACGGATTCCTACGAGCAGTACTTC
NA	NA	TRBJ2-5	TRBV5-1	CASRYIRGTQYF	TGCGCCAGCAGATACATTCGAGGGACCCAGTACTTC
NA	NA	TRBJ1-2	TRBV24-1	CATSEGARGYTF	TGTGCCACCAGTGAGGGGGCGCGTGGCTACACCTTC
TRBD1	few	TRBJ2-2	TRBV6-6	CASSYGQGRTGELFF	TGTGCCAGCAGTTACGGACAGGGGCGGACCGGGGAGCTGTTTTTT
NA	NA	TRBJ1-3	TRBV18	CASSPSGQSGNTIYF	TGTGCCAGCTCACCATCCGGACAGTCTGGAAACACCATATATTTT
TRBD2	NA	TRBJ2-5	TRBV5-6	CASSSAGGIPQETQYF	TGTGCCAGCAGCTCAGCGGGGGGAATACCCCAAGAGACCCAGTACTTC
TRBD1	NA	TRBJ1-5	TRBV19	CASSMGSRGLNQPQHF	TGTGCCAGTAGTATGGGTTCCAGGGGGCTCAATCAGCCCCAGCATTTT
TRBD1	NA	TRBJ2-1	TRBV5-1	CASTEGRGQYNEQFF	TGCGCCAGCACGGAGGGCAGGGGGCAATACAATGAGCAGTTCTTC
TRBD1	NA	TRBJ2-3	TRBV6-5	CASSYRDREADTQYF	TGTGCCAGCAGTTATAGGGACAGGGAGGCAGATACGCAGTATTTT
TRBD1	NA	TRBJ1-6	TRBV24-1	CATSPRQGQNSPLHF	TGTGCCACCAGCCCGAGACAGGGTCAAAATTCACCCCTCCACTTT
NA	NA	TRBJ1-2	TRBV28	CASSLSEGPTNYGYTF	TGTGCCAGCAGTTTATCAGAGGGCCCGACTAACTATGGCTACACCTTC
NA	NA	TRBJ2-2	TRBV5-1	CASNPMGGFTGELFF	TGCGCCAGCAACCCAATGGGGGGATTTACCGGGGAGCTGTTTTTT
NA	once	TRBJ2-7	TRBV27	CASSYGVRPYEQYF	TGTGCCAGCAGTTACGGGGTGCGACCCTACGAGCAGTACTTC
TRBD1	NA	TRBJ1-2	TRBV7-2	CASSLNQGVNGYTF	TGTGCCAGCAGCTTAAATCAGGGGGTTAATGGCTACACCTTC
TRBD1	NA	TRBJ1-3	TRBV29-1	CSVEAARGLSGNTIYF	TGCAGCGTTGAAGCAGCAAGGGGGCTCTCTGGAAACACCATATATTTT
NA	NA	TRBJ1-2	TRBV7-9	CAGGDYGYTF	TGTGCAGGGGGGGACTATGGCTACACCTTC
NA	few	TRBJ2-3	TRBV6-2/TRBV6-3	CASSPLGGPTDTQYF	TGTGCCAGCAGTCCCCTGGGGGGGCCCACAGATACGCAGTATTTT
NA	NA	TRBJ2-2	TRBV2	CASMRDFNDGELFF	TGTGCCAGCATGAGGGACTTCAATGACGGGGAGCTGTTTTTT
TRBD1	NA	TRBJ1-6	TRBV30	CACTRGPGQGNSPLHF	TGTGCCTGTACTCGAGGTCCGGGACAGGGTAATTCACCCCTCCACTTT
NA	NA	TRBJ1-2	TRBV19	CASSDIPGGNYGYTF	TGTGCCAGTAGTGACATCCCCGGTGGTAACTATGGCTACACCTTC
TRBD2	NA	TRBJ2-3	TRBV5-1	CASSLAGLAWADTQYF	TGCGCCAGCAGCTTGGCGGGACTAGCGTGGGCAGATACGCAGTATTTT
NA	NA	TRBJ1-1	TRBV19	CASSPGVGTEAFF	TGTGCCAGTAGTCCAGGGGTGGGCACTGAAGCTTTCTTT
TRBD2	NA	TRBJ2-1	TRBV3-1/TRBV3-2	CASSPPAGGYNEQFF	TGTGCCAGCAGCCCCCCCGCGGGGGGGTACAATGAGCAGTTCTTC
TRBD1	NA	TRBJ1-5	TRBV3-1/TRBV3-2	CASSQGRGLDQPQHF	TGTGCCAGCAGCCAGGGCAGGGGGCTAGATCAGCCCCAGCATTTT
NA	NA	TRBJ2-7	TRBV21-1	CASSEGYSYEQYF	TGTGCCAGCAGCGAGGGCTATTCGTACGAGCAGTACTTC
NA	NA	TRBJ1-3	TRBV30	CACKSLRGNTIYF	TGTGCCTGCAAGTCCTTGAGGGGAAACACCATATATTTT
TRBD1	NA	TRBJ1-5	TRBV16	CASSQGGTVSQPQHF	TGTGCCAGCAGCCAAGGGGGGACAGTAAGTCAGCCCCAGCATTTT
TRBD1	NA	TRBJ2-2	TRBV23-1	CASSPDRDGVCWGGELFF	TGCGCCAGCAGCCCTGACAGGGACGGAGTTTGTTGGGGCGGGGAGCTGTTTTTT
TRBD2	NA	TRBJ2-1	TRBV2	CASSEPLAGGREQFF	TGTGCCAGCAGTGAACCGCTAGCGGGGGGGCGGGAGCAGTTCTTC
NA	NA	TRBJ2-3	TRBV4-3	CASSQGQGGTDTQYF	TGCGCCAGCAGCCAAGGGCAGGGTGGAACAGATACGCAGTATTTT
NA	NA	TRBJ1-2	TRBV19	CASSMTGPYGYTF	TGTGCCAGTAGTATGACAGGACCCTATGGCTACACCTTC
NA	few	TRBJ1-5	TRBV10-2	CASAQQNQPQHF	TGCGCCAGCGCCCAACAAAATCAGCCCCAGCATTTT
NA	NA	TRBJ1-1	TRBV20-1	CSASGMVSRGAFF	TGCAGTGCTAGTGGCATGGTTTCACGGGGGGCTTTCTTT
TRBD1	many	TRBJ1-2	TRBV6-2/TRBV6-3	CASSYVQGFGNYGYTF	TGTGCCAGCAGTTATGTACAGGGGTTCGGAAACTATGGCTACACCTTC